One sample yielded the 26 T cell receptor beta chains listed below, sequenced in a study of cytomegalovirus exposure and HLA in healthy donors. Data came from immunoSEQ multiplex PCR; TCRdb stores just in-frame clones and leaves some out. This sample yields 60,000 to 65,000 clones, of which 90% to 96% are seen a single time; 0.9% to 1.5% belongs to the top ten. The sequenced sample was PBMCs. These receptor sequences come from a woman younger than 35 in good health and CMV-seronegative.

The chain couples TRBV6-5 to TRBJ1-2; 7 bases are shared with TRBD1. CDR1 and CDR2 (germline): MNHEY, SVGAGI. The J segment lost 4 bases and the V segment lost 7 bases, leaving 3 bases of the junction unmatched. The CDR3 sequence is 12 residues long. The CDR3 protein is CASTRTGYGYTF. The CDR3 bases are TGTGCCAGCACCCGGACAGGCTATGGCTACACCTTC.

J is TRBJ1-5 and V is TRBV28, with TRBD1 as a possible D gene (5 bases). The germline gives CDR1 MDHEN, CDR2 SYDVKM. Trimming took 8 bases from V and 2 from J, leaving 7 bases between them. The CDR3 contains 12 residues. This CDR3 is CASAGGNQPQHF. CDR3 DNA sequence: TGTGCCAGCGCGGGGGGCAATCAGCCCCAGCATTTT.

The chain uses TRBV19 and TRBJ2-1; 7 nucleotides match TRBD2. J was trimmed by 1 base and V by 1 base; bases with no gene match: 1. CDR3 length: 15 amino acids. Germline lookup yields CDR1 LNHDA and CDR2 SQIVND (reference sequence). CDR3: CASSIGGGSYNEQFF. The CDR3 nucleotides are TGTGCCAGTAGTATAGGGGGGGGATCCTACAATGAGCAGTTCTTC. The full variable domain, rest sourced from reference TRBV19 and TRBJ2-1, is DGGITQSPKYLFRKEGQNVTLSCEQNLNHDAMYWYRQDPGQGLRLIYYSQIVNDFQKGDIAEGYSVSREKKESFPLTVTSAQKNPTAFYLCASSIGGGSYNEQFFGPGTRLTVL.

The chain joins TRBV6-5 to TRBJ2-5; 8 positions match TRBD1. Germline-derived CDR1 and CDR2 are MNHEY and SVGAGI. This CDR3 comprises 15 residues. The J segment lost 5 bases and the V segment lost 3 bases, leaving 8 bases of the junction unmatched. DNA for the CDR3: TGTGCCAGCAGTTATGGATCAGGGGGCACGGAGACCCAGTACTTC. Protein sequence: CASSYGSGGTETQYF.

CDR3 DNA: TGTGCCAGCAGCTCTCCCCCGGGCAGGGCAAACTATGGCTACACCTTC. This gives the protein CASSSPPGRANYGYTF. This chain connects TRBV7-9 to TRBJ1-2; a possible D gene is TRBD1 (5 bases). The CDR3 loop spans 16 amino acids. Germline CDR1 reads SEHNR; CDR2 reads FQNEAQ (reference sequence). V lost 4 bases, J lost 2 bases, and 17 bases lay in between.

CDR3 DNA: TGTGCCAGCAGCCCCGGGGGGGTTCGTGGCTACACCTTC. Protein: CASSPGGVRGYTF. This chain connects TRBV5-6 to TRBJ1-2; tentatively, D is TRBD1 (5 bases). Germline lookup yields CDR1 SGHDT and CDR2 YYEEEE. V shed 4 bases and J shed 7 bases, with 14 bases lying between them. The CDR3 has 13 amino acids.

J is TRBJ2-5 and V is TRBV11-2; the D gene is possibly TRBD1 (6 bases). Trimming shortened V by 5 bases and J by 2 bases, and 15 bases separated the two germline ends. Germline CDR1 is SGHAT and CDR2 is FQNNGV. The CDR3 totals 15 residues. This CDR3 reads CASSPQRQVQETQYF. The CDR3 DNA sequence: TGTGCCAGCAGCCCCCAACGACAGGTTCAAGAGACCCAGTACTTC.

This clone was picked up a small number of times. V is TRBV19 and J is TRBJ2-7; weak D call: TRBD1 (6 bases). Trimming shortened V by 6 bases and J by 3 bases, and 15 bases separated the two germline ends. The CDR3 contains 14 residues. CDR1 and CDR2 from the germline V gene are LNHDA and SQIVND (reference sequence). The CDR3 region is CASRPGHRDYEQYF. DNA of the CDR3: TGTGCCAGTAGGCCGGGACATCGGGACTACGAGCAGTACTTC.

CDR3 sequence reads: CASSYSAGTDTQYF. The CDR3 nucleotides read TGTGCCAGCAGTTACTCGGCGGGCACAGATACGCAGTATTTT. This chain joins TRBV6-6 and TRBJ2-3; D ambiguous. The CDR3 spans 14 residues. Looked up from germline, CDR1 is MNHNY and CDR2 is SVGAGI (reference sequence). The germline V and J ends were trimmed by 0 bases and 1 base, with 5 bases remaining between them.

The chain employs TRBV27 and TRBJ2-7; TRBD2 matches 11 bases. CDR1 MNHEY and CDR2 SMNVEV come from the germline V gene (reference sequence). V lost 5 bases and J lost 0; bases outside the gene matches: 9. This CDR3 comprises 17 residues. CDR3 bases: TGTGCCAGCAGTCCCCGACTAGCGGGACCTACCTCCTACGAGCAGTACTTC. Amino acid sequence: CASSPRLAGPTSYEQYF.

CDR3 sequence (DNA): TGCGCCAGCAGCCAACCTACAAGCGGGAGGACCTACGAGCAGTACTTC. Protein sequence: CASSQPTSGRTYEQYF. The chain recombines TRBV4-1 with TRBJ2-7; 9 bases align to TRBD2. V trimming: 2 bases; J trimming: 2 bases; junction bases outside the gene matches: 7. The CDR3 totals 16 residues. The V gene's germline CDR1 is MGHRA and CDR2 YSYEKL.

The J gene is TRBJ2-7, the V gene TRBV28, with TRBD2 identical over 8 bases. CDR3 size: 15 residues. J was trimmed by 6 bases and V by 3 bases; bases with no gene match: 10. The germline gives CDR1 MDHEN, CDR2 SYDVKM. The CDR3 DNA reads as TGTGCCAGCAGTTTCCCGGGCAGCGGGAGTCTCGAGCAGTACTTC. Amino acids: CASSFPGSGSLEQYF.

DNA for the CDR3: TGCGCCAGCAGCCAACGACCGGGGGGGTCTAGCGGGGAATACAATGAGCAGTTCTTC. It translates to CASSQRPGGSSGEYNEQFF. J is TRBJ2-1 and V is TRBV4-1; 9 positions agree with TRBD2. This CDR3 is built from 19 residues. Trimming removed 2 bases from V and 4 bases from J; junction bases left unmatched: 15. The germline V gene encodes CDR1 MGHRA and CDR2 YSYEKL.

This clone was seen a few times. The chain joins TRBV5-1 to TRBJ2-2; D gene uncertain. The CDR3 sequence is 15 residues long. The germline V and J ends were trimmed by 2 bases and 2 bases, with 10 bases remaining between them. CDR1 and CDR2 (germline): SGHRS, YFSETQ. CDR3 residues: CASSFPSPNTGELFF. The CDR3 region has the DNA TGCGCCAGCAGCTTCCCGAGTCCTAACACCGGGGAGCTGTTTTTT.

The chain is built from TRBV5-4 and TRBJ1-4; 10 positions agree with TRBD1. J lost 7 bases, V lost 4 bases, and 4 bases had no gene match. This CDR3 contains 14 residues. Looked up from germline, CDR1 is SGHNT and CDR2 is YYREEE (reference sequence). The chain's CDR3 is CASSPGQGGEKLFF. CDR3 sequence (DNA): TGTGCCAGCAGCCCCGGACAGGGGGGTGAAAAACTGTTTTTT. The full variable domain, rest sourced from reference TRBV5-4 and TRBJ1-4, is ETGVTQSPTHLIKTRGQQVTLRCSSQSGHNTVSWYQQALGQGPQFIFQYYREEENGRGNFPPRFSGLQFPNYSSELNVNALELDDSALYLCASSPGQGGEKLFFGSGTQLSVL.

The V and J genes are TRBV4-2 and TRBJ2-7; possible D gene TRBD2, 5 bases. Per the germline V gene, CDR1 is LGHNA and CDR2 is YNFKEQ. This CDR3 spans 14 amino acids. Trimming shortened V by 0 bases and J by 5 bases, and 11 bases separated the two germline ends. CDR3 sequence (DNA): TGTGCCAGCAGCCAAGATCAAACTAGAAACGAGCAGTACTTC. Translating it yields CASSQDQTRNEQYF.

The chain couples TRBV5-4 to TRBJ2-1; 11 bases are shared with TRBD2. V dropped 0 bases and J dropped 9; count of bases not matched to a gene: 5. The germline gives CDR1 SGHNT, CDR2 YYREEE (reference sequence). The CDR3 is 15 amino acids. The CDR3 loop is CASSLALAGVSEQFF. As DNA, the CDR3 is TGTGCCAGCAGCTTGGCACTAGCGGGGGTGAGTGAGCAGTTCTTC. The full variable domain, its missing parts supplied by reference TRBV5-4 and TRBJ2-1, is ETGVTQSPTHLIKTRGQQVTLRCSSQSGHNTVSWYQQALGQGPQFIFQYYREEENGRGNFPPRFSGLQFPNYSSELNVNALELDDSALYLCASSLALAGVSEQFFGPGTRLTVL.

The chain has TRBV5-1 and TRBJ2-1; the D gene is possibly TRBD2 (7 bases). From germline, CDR1 is SGHRS and CDR2 YFSETQ. The CDR3 sequence is 15 residues long. V lost 1 base, J lost 2 bases, and 10 bases lay in between. The DNA for the CDR3 is TGCGCCAGCAGCTTGCGGCGGGGGCCCTACAATGAGCAGTTCTTC. Protein sequence: CASSLRRGPYNEQFF.

V usage is TRBV29-1 and J usage is TRBJ2-2; 11 nucleotides line up with TRBD1. CDR1 and CDR2 (germline): SQVTM, ANQGSEA. After removal of 6 bases from V and 7 bases from J, the junction contained 10 bases not matched to a gene. The CDR3 runs 15 residues. CDR3 region: CSVGGTGGRGGELFF. The CDR3 DNA is TGCAGCGTCGGAGGGACAGGGGGTCGGGGCGGGGAGCTGTTTTTT.

The V gene is TRBV6-1, the J gene TRBJ2-6; D uncertain. The CDR3 spans 13 residues. Trimming removed 10 bases from V and 2 bases from J, with 9 bases in between. Germline V gene data show CDR1 as MNHNS and CDR2 as SASEGT. The CDR3 spells CATAGAGANVLTF. CDR3 nucleotide sequence: TGTGCCACCGCTGGAGCTGGGGCCAACGTCCTGACTTTC.

The V gene is TRBV28, the J gene TRBJ1-4; 7 nucleotides line up with TRBD1. Germline V CDR1 and CDR2: MDHEN, SYDVKM. V dropped 7 bases and J dropped 10; count of bases not matched to a gene: 9. The CDR3 length is 13 residues. CDR3 residues: CASNLGQLGKLFF. DNA for the CDR3: TGTGCCAGCAACCTGGGACAGTTAGGAAAACTGTTTTTT.

The rearrangement joins TRBV5-1 to TRBJ2-1; 14 bases fit TRBD2. Germline-derived CDR1 and CDR2 are SGHRS and YFSETQ. The CDR3 is 17 amino acids. The ends lost 0 bases at V and 3 bases at J; junction bases unmatched: 2. The DNA of the CDR3 is TGCGCCAGCAGCTTGGGGGGGACTAGCGGGAGCTACAATGAGCAGTTCTTC. Protein sequence: CASSLGGTSGSYNEQFF.

This chain connects TRBV28 to TRBJ2-2; maybe TRBD1 (6 bases). The V gene lost 5 bases and the J gene lost 13 bases, with 11 bases spanning the gap. Germline values: CDR1 MDHEN, CDR2 SYDVKM. The length of the CDR3 is 11 residues. The CDR3 here is CASSGARGLFF. The CDR3 DNA sequence: TGTGCCAGCAGTGGGGCCAGGGGGCTGTTTTTT.

The chain is built from TRBV4-3 and TRBJ2-7; the match to TRBD2 covers 11 bases. Per germline, CDR1 LGHNA and CDR2 YSLEER. With 1 base clipped from V and 0 bases from J, the junction kept 8 bases outside the gene matches. The CDR3 contains 18 residues. The CDR3 bases are TGCGCCAGCAGCCAAGGGACTAGCGGGCCTCCGAGCTCCTACGAGCAGTACTTC. This gives the protein CASSQGTSGPPSSYEQYF.

This sequence joins TRBV4-2 and TRBJ2-7, with 7 bases lining up with TRBD2. In germline, CDR1 is LGHNA, CDR2 YNFKEQ. Trimming took 1 base from V and 2 from J; bases not matched to a gene: 5. This CDR3 has 15 residues. The CDR3 DNA sequence: TGTGCCAGCAGCCAAGGGCTAGCGGAGACCTACGAGCAGTACTTC. Its protein product is CASSQGLAETYEQYF.

The gene calls are TRBV7-9 and TRBJ2-5; the D gene is possibly TRBD2 (5 bases). V was trimmed by 7 bases and J by 0 bases, leaving 9 bases between them. Germline loops: CDR1 SEHNR, CDR2 FQNEAQ (reference sequence). CDR3 length: 13 amino acids. CDR3 sequence reads: CASNPEDQETQYF. In DNA, the CDR3 is TGTGCCAGCAACCCGGAGGACCAAGAGACCCAGTACTTC.